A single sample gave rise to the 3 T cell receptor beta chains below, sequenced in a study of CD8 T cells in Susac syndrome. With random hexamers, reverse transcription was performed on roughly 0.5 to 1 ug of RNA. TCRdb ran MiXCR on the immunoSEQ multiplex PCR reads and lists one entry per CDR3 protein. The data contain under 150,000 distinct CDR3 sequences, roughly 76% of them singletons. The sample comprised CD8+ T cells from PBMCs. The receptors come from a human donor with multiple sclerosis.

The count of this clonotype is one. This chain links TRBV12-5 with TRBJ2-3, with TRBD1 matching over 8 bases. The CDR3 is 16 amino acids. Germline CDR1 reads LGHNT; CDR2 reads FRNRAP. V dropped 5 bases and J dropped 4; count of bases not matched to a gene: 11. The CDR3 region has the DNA TGTGCTAGTGGTCTTTATACAGGGGGTAGTTCAGATACGCAGTATTTT. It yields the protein CASGLYTGGSSDTQYF. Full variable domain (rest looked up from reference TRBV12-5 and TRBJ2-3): DARVTQTPRHKVTEMGQEVTMRCQPILGHNTVFWYRQTMMQGLELLAYFRNRAPLDDSGMPKDRFSAEMPDATLATLKIQPSEPRDSAVYFCASGLYTGGSSDTQYFGPGTRLTVL.

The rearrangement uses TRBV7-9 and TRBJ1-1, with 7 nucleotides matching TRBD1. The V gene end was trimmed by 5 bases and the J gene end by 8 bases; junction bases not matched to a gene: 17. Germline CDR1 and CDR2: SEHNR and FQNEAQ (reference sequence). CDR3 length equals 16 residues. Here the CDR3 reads CASSKTDRDPSREAFF. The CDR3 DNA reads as TGTGCCAGCAGCAAGACAGACAGGGACCCGTCCAGGGAAGCTTTCTTT.

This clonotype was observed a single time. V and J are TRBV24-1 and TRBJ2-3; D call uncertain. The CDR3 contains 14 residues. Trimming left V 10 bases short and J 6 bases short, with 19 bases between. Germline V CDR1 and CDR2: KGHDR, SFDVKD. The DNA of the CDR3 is TGTGCCACGGATGCAACCCCCCCCGCGGATACGCAGTATTTT. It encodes CATDATPPADTQYF.